The 21 T cell receptor beta chains presented below share a single source sample, sequenced in a study of T cells after yellow fever vaccination. From the 5' RACE reads, TCRdb called clonotypes with MiXCR, one entry per CDR3 protein. The data contain under 550,000 distinct CDR3 sequences, roughly a fifth of them singletons. The sequencing used PBMCs, collected around 3 weeks after the first yellow fever vaccination. The receptors come from a man aged 18 to 30 who received the YFV17D yellow fever vaccine.

The chain uses TRBV6-2 or TRBV6-3 and TRBJ2-2; D unclear. The germline gives CDR1 MNHEY, CDR2 SVGEGT. This CDR3 contains 14 residues. V was shortened by 3 bases and J by 6 bases, with 11 bases between the two germline ends. Written as DNA, the CDR3 is TGTGCCAGCAGTTATCGGTCCGTTTCCGGGGAGCTGTTTTTT. This gives the protein CASSYRSVSGELFF.

This clonotype was seen a few times. The gene calls are TRBV12-3 or TRBV12-4 and TRBJ2-3, with 10 nucleotides matching TRBD2. The CDR3 spans 16 residues. The trim removed 3 bases at V and 4 bases at J, leaving 7 bases unmatched. The CDR3 bases are TGTGCCAGCAGTTTTTACGGACTAGCGGTATCAGATACGCAGTATTTT. Protein sequence: CASSFYGLAVSDTQYF.

This chain connects TRBV11-1 to TRBJ2-2; 11 positions agree with TRBD2. The germline CDR1 and CDR2 sequences are SGHAT and FQDESV (reference sequence). The V segment lost 5 bases and the J segment 6 bases; nucleotides outside the gene matches: 5. This CDR3 contains 15 residues. Written as DNA, the CDR3 is TGTGCCAGCAGCGCTACTAGCGGGGGTGCCGGGGAGCTGTTTTTT. Protein sequence: CASSATSGGAGELFF.

V is TRBV9 and J is TRBJ2-5; TRBD1 or TRBD2 may be the D gene (6 bases each). Between the trimmed V and J ends, which lost 3 bases and 5 bases, there was a span of 11 bases. The CDR3 is 13 amino acids. Germline CDR1 is SGDLS and CDR2 is YYNGEE. The CDR3 loop reads CASSGGARETQYF. The CDR3 nucleotides read TGTGCCAGCAGCGGGGGGGCCAGGGAGACCCAGTACTTC.

This clonotype was counted only a few times. The rearrangement joins TRBV20-1 to TRBJ2-1, with D possibly TRBD1 on 6 matching bases. CDR1 is DFQATT, CDR2 SNEGSKA, per germline (reference sequence). V lost 0 bases and J lost 10, with 10 bases in between. The CDR3 covers 12 residues. The CDR3 here is CSAREPGTEQFF. The CDR3 DNA follows: TGCAGTGCTAGAGAGCCGGGGACAGAGCAGTTCTTC.

The rearrangement uses TRBV11-2 and TRBJ2-7, with D possibly being TRBD1 (6 bases). There are 14 residues in the CDR3. Trimming removed 5 bases from V and 5 bases from J, with 16 bases in between. The germline CDR1 and CDR2 sequences are SGHAT and FQNNGV. CDR3 loop: CASSPTTGFHEQYV. The CDR3 coding sequence is TGTGCCAGCAGCCCTACGACAGGCTTCCACGAGCAGTACGTC.

V and J are TRBV20-1 and TRBJ1-3; no clear D gene. The CDR3 has 15 amino acids. Trimming took 3 bases from V and 2 from J, leaving 14 bases between them. Germline CDR1 DFQATT, CDR2 SNEGSKA (reference sequence). CDR3 DNA sequence: TGCAGTGCTAGTCCCTCGGCAGCTGCTGGAAACACCATATATTTT. Protein: CSASPSAAAGNTIYF.

This clonotype has just a few counts. The chain combines TRBV5-1 with TRBJ2-3; D could derive from TRBD1 or TRBD2 (6 bases each). Germline V gene data show CDR1 as SGHRS and CDR2 as YFSETQ. This CDR3 comprises 17 residues. The V gene lost 1 base and the J gene lost 0 bases, with 15 bases spanning the gap. The CDR3 spells CASSLIRRGSSTDTQYF. The CDR3 DNA is TGCGCCAGCAGCTTGATCAGGAGGGGGTCTAGCACAGATACGCAGTATTTT.

In its sample, this clonotype was seen many times. V is TRBV5-6 and J is TRBJ2-1; tentatively, D is TRBD1 (6 bases). Germline V gene data show CDR1 as SGHDT and CDR2 as YYEEEE. The V gene lost 2 bases and the J gene lost 7 bases, with 10 bases spanning the gap. There are 13 residues in the CDR3. Here the CDR3 DNA reads TGTGCCAGCAGCTTTTCCAGGGGAAATGAGCAGTTCTTC. Protein product: CASSFSRGNEQFF.

The rearrangement uses TRBV9 and TRBJ1-4, with D perhaps TRBD1 (6 bases). Germline CDR1 and CDR2: SGDLS and YYNGEE. V lost 0 bases, J lost 8 bases, and 14 bases lay in between. This CDR3 has 15 residues. CDR3 in amino acids: CASSVDGTPGEKLFF. For the CDR3, the DNA is TGTGCCAGCAGCGTAGATGGGACACCAGGCGAAAAACTGTTTTTT.

The sample holds a few counts of this clonotype. This chain uses TRBV6-2 or TRBV6-3 with TRBJ2-2; TRBD1 is a possible D gene (5 bases). CDR1 MNHEY and CDR2 SVGEGT come from the germline V gene. Trimming removed 4 bases at V and 7 bases at J, with 16 bases between. The CDR3 extends over 15 amino acids. This chain's CDR3 is CASSSLGPRGGELFF. The CDR3, as DNA: TGTGCCAGCAGTTCGCTCGGACCAAGGGGCGGGGAGCTGTTTTTT.

The chain joins TRBV7-9 to TRBJ2-7; D might be TRBD1 (5 bases). The germline V gene encodes CDR1 SEHNR and CDR2 FQNEAQ (reference sequence). The CDR3 covers 14 residues. V was shortened by 5 bases and J by 4 bases, with 15 bases between the two germline ends. This CDR3 is CASSPGGAFYEQYF. The DNA of the CDR3 is TGTGCCAGCAGCCCCGGTGGGGCATTTTACGAGCAGTACTTC.

The rearrangement joins TRBV4-1 to TRBJ1-1, with D perhaps TRBD1 (6 bases). V dropped 4 bases and J dropped 4 bases, with 13 bases sitting between them. The CDR3 is 14 residues long. Germline lookup yields CDR1 MGHRA and CDR2 YSYEKL. Here the CDR3 DNA reads TGCGCCAGCAGCCGCGCAGGGGCGGGCACTGAAGCTTTCTTT. Protein product: CASSRAGAGTEAFF.

This clonotype appeared a few times. The J gene is TRBJ2-7, the V gene TRBV5-1; D is perhaps TRBD2 (5 bases). Trimming pared 2 bases from V and 3 bases from J, leaving 15 bases between. In germline, CDR1 is SGHRS, CDR2 YFSETQ. This CDR3 contains 15 residues. Here the CDR3 DNA reads TGCGCCAGCAGCTTAGTGGAGGACGGATACTACGAGCAGTACTTC. This sequence encodes CASSLVEDGYYEQYF.

The DNA for the CDR3 is TGCAGTGCCCCTAGGTTGCGAAAAAATACGCAGTATTTT. This encodes CSAPRLRKNTQYF. The chain joins TRBV20-1 to TRBJ2-3; D is ambiguous. The ends were cut back, 6 bases at V and 7 bases at J, with 17 bases in the middle. The CDR3 extends over 13 amino acids. Germline loops: CDR1 DFQATT, CDR2 SNEGSKA (reference sequence).

V is TRBV7-9 and J is TRBJ1-1; the match to TRBD1 covers 9 bases. The V segment lost 6 bases and the J segment 4 bases; nucleotides outside the gene matches: 6. CDR1 SEHNR and CDR2 FQNEAQ come from the germline V gene (reference sequence). The CDR3 consists of 14 residues. The CDR3 DNA follows: TGTGCCAGCAGTTTATCGACAGGGGGCACTGAAGCTTTCTTT. Its translation: CASSLSTGGTEAFF.

The chain employs TRBV9 and TRBJ2-2; D might be TRBD2 (6 bases). There are 16 residues in the CDR3. The V gene's germline CDR1 is SGDLS and CDR2 YYNGEE. With 0 bases removed from V and 6 bases from J, the gap between germline ends came to 15 bases. CDR3 bases: TGTGCCAGCAGCGTAGCCCGGGACTTCCCCCCCGGGGAGCTGTTTTTT. It is translated as CASSVARDFPPGELFF.

In its sample, this clonotype was seen a few times. The rearrangement joins TRBV20-1 to TRBJ2-7; TRBD1 agrees at 8 bases. CDR1 DFQATT and CDR2 SNEGSKA come from the germline V gene (reference sequence). This CDR3 is built from 12 residues. The CDR3 sequence: CSALGDRLLWEV. In nucleotides, the CDR3 is TGCAGTGCTCTGGGGGACAGGCTCCTCTGGGAAGTC.

This chain uses TRBV4-1 with TRBJ2-3; TRBD2 might be the D (7 bases). Between the trimmed V and J ends, which lost 2 bases and 1 base, there was a span of 19 bases. CDR1 is MGHRA and CDR2 is YSYEKL in the germline V gene. The CDR3 runs 18 residues. The CDR3 spells CASSQRGGGRDGTDTQYF. CDR3 in DNA: TGCGCCAGCAGCCAAAGGGGGGGGGGCAGGGATGGCACAGATACGCAGTATTTT.

This clonotype occurred a few times. The genes are TRBV5-1 and TRBJ2-3; no clear D. CDR1 and CDR2 (germline): SGHRS, YFSETQ. V lost 7 bases to trimming and J lost 4 bases, with 16 bases between them. The CDR3 extends over 14 amino acids. The CDR3 loop reads CASGYPGAPDTQYF. Written as DNA, the CDR3 is TGCGCCAGCGGATACCCGGGCGCGCCAGATACGCAGTATTTT.

The CDR3 loop is CASSNRLAGGLETQYF. The CDR3 DNA sequence: TGTGCCAGCAGCAACAGACTAGCGGGGGGGCTCGAGACCCAGTACTTC. The V and J genes are TRBV7-3 and TRBJ2-5, with TRBD2 matching over 14 bases. CDR1 is SGHTA, CDR2 FQGTGA, per germline. The J segment lost 5 bases and the V segment lost 5 bases, leaving 7 bases of the junction unmatched. This CDR3 has 16 amino acids. The variable domain in full, with the rest retrieved from reference TRBV7-3 and TRBJ2-5, is GAGVSQTPSNKVTEKGKYVELRCDPISGHTALYWYRQSLGQGPEFLIYFQGTGAADDSGLPNDRFFAVRPEGSVSTLKIQRTERGDSAVYLCASSNRLAGGLETQYFGPGTRLLVL.